The present entry profiles one T cell receptor beta chain with its context. The data were obtained in a study of patients and donors after allogeneic stem cell transplantation. MiXCR, run by TCRdb on the RT-PCR reads, gives a single entry per CDR3 protein. The table has about a million distinct CDR3 sequences, approximately 18% seen once. From germline, CDR1 is SGHRS and CDR2 YFSETQ. The CDR3 is 17 residues long. Trimming left V 0 bases short and J 0 bases short, with 13 bases between. The rearrangement links TRBV5-1 to TRBJ2-1, with D tentatively TRBD1 or TRBD2 (5 bases each). Material: blood, either unsorted or a sorted T cell fraction (not recorded which). This sequence originates from a human donor who was either an allogeneic HSCT recipient or a stem cell or donor lymphocyte infusion donor (not recorded which). It is not recorded whose cells these are; they may come from a transplant donor. The CDR3 here is CASSLVGTQSSYNEQFF. The CDR3 nucleotides read TGCGCCAGCAGCTTGGTGGGGACGCAGAGCTCCTACAATGAGCAGTTCTTC.